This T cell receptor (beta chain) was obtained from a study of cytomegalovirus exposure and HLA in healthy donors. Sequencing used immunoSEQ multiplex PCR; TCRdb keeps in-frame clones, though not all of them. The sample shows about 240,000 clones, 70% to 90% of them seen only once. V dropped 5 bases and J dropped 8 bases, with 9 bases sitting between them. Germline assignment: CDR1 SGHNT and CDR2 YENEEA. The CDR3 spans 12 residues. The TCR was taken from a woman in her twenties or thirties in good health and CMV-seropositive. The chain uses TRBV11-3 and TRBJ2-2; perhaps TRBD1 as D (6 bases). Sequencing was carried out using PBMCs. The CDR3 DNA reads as TGTGCCAGCAGCCAGGGGCCGGGGGAGCTGTTTTTT. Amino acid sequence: CASSQGPGELFF.